Shown below are 16 T cell receptor beta chains from a single sample sequenced in a study of graft-versus-host responses after intestinal transplantation. The table came from immunoSEQ multiplex PCR; TCRdb's copy has only in-frame clones and leaves some out. This table holds over 100,000 clones, approximately 94% found once. For these receptors, no antigen is known. The material was unstimulated CD4+ T cells sorted from spleen or lymph node cells, obtained before transplant. These receptors were taken from a human donor who was the organ donor for an intestinal transplant.

The genes are TRBV19 and TRBJ2-3; 7 bases match TRBD2. With 1 base clipped from V and 5 bases from J, the junction kept 6 bases outside the gene matches. Germline V gene lookup returns CDR1 LNHDA and CDR2 SQIVND (reference sequence). This CDR3 has 15 residues. The CDR3 spells CASSIAGGTRDTQYF. The CDR3 nucleotides are TGTGCCAGTAGTATAGCCGGGGGGACCAGAGATACGCAGTATTTT.

The chain recombines TRBV7-9 with TRBJ1-2; D not resolved. V gave up 1 base and J gave up 0 bases, with 3 bases separating them. CDR3 length: 13 residues. The germline V gene encodes CDR1 SEHNR and CDR2 FQNEAQ (reference sequence). DNA for the CDR3: TGTGCCAGCAGCTTAGTCACTAACTATGGCTACACCTTC. Amino acid sequence: CASSLVTNYGYTF.

The chain employs TRBV6-5 and TRBJ2-7; a possible D gene is TRBD1 (5 bases). The CDR3 is 12 amino acids. V lost 6 bases to trimming and J lost 5 bases, with 11 bases between them. Germline V CDR1 and CDR2: MNHEY, SVGAGI. CDR3 DNA: TGTGCCAGCAGGGCAGGGTCCCACGAGCAGTACTTC. It yields the protein CASRAGSHEQYF.

This sequence joins TRBV19 and TRBJ2-1; 12 bases fit TRBD2. CDR3 length equals 14 residues. V lost 5 bases to trimming and J lost 8 bases; unmatched junction nucleotides: 4. CDR1 LNHDA and CDR2 SQIVND come from the germline V gene (reference sequence). The CDR3 nucleotides are TGTGCCAGTAGTGCGGGACTAGCGGGCGATGAGCAGTTCTTC. Its protein product is CASSAGLAGDEQFF.

The chain is built from TRBV5-1 and TRBJ1-4, with D perhaps matching TRBD1 (5 bases). The germline gives CDR1 SGHRS, CDR2 YFSETQ. This CDR3 contains 15 residues. V was pared by 0 bases and J by 8 bases, with 14 bases between. CDR3 bases: TGCGCCAGCAGCTTGGGGGACCTAAAAACGGAAAAACTGTTTTTT. Translated, it gives CASSLGDLKTEKLFF.

The chain recombines TRBV29-1 with TRBJ2-1, with TRBD2 matching over 14 bases. Germline values: CDR1 SQVTM, CDR2 ANQGSEA. CDR3 length: 14 amino acids. With 8 bases clipped from V and 8 bases from J, the junction kept 8 bases outside the gene matches. CDR3 DNA sequence: TGCAGCTGTTCCGGGACTAGCGGGAGTTATGAGCAGTTCTTC. Translating it yields CSCSGTSGSYEQFF.

This chain connects TRBV28 to TRBJ2-3, with 9 bases identical to TRBD2. CDR1 and CDR2 (germline): MDHEN, SYDVKM. This CDR3 is built from 15 residues. The V gene end was trimmed by 8 bases and the J gene end by 0 bases; junction bases not matched to a gene: 6. The CDR3 is CASCLAGHSTDTQYF. The CDR3 nucleotides are TGTGCCAGCTGTCTAGCGGGACACAGCACAGATACGCAGTATTTT.

Worth noting for this clone: At one boundary the junction diverges from the germline segment, which might be a read error. The CDR3 coding sequence is TGCGCCAGCAGTGAGACAGGGAACGGCAAGCAATACTTC. Amino acid sequence: CASSETGNGKQYF. The V gene is TRBV10-1, the J gene TRBJ2-7; weak D call: TRBD1 (6 bases). This CDR3 is built from 13 residues. Germline V gene sequence: CDR1 WNHNN, CDR2 SYGVQD (reference sequence).

This clone came up once. The rearrangement uses TRBV28 and TRBJ2-5, with a tentative D call TRBD2 (5 bases). The end of the DNA aligns better with TRBJ2-7, so the J call may be wrong. The CDR3 is 14 amino acids. CDR1 is MDHEN and CDR2 is SYDVKM in the germline V gene. In nucleotides, the CDR3 is TGTGCCAGCCACGAACACGGGGAATCCTACGAGCAGTACTTC. This sequence encodes CASHEHGESYEQYF.

The CDR3 DNA sequence: TGTGCCACCGCGACTAGCGCCAACACCGGGGAGCTGTTTTTT. Amino acids: CATATSANTGELFF. The chain recombines TRBV10-3 with TRBJ2-2; 8 bases line up with TRBD2. J was trimmed by 2 bases and V by 10 bases; bases with no gene match: 6. The CDR3 contains 14 residues. Germline V gene lookup returns CDR1 ENHRY and CDR2 SYGVKD.

The J gene is TRBJ1-1, the V gene TRBV28; no firm D call. V was cut by 2 bases and J by 0 bases, with 7 bases left in between. Germline lookup yields CDR1 MDHEN and CDR2 SYDVKM. This CDR3 has 14 residues. The CDR3 nucleotides read TGTGCCAGCAGTTTAACATTAATGAACACTGAAGCTTTCTTT. This codes for CASSLTLMNTEAFF.

Comment on this clone: Compared with germline, one end of the junction differs, possibly owing to a read error. The chain joins TRBV20-1 to TRBJ1-1, with 7 bases aligning to TRBD1. There are 8 residues in the CDR3. Germline V gene sequence: CDR1 DFQATT, CDR2 SNEGSKA (reference sequence). In DNA form, the CDR3 reads TGCAGTGCTGGGACAGACGTCTTT. As protein: CSAGTDVF.

This clone was observed once. V gene TRBV7-2 combines with J gene TRBJ2-3; 7 bases map to TRBD1. Germline V gene lookup returns CDR1 SGHTA and CDR2 FQGNSA. The CDR3 extends over 14 amino acids. J lost 0 bases, V lost 7 bases, and 4 bases had no gene match. This chain's CDR3 is CASTPGQSTDTQYF. The CDR3 DNA sequence: TGTGCCAGCACCCCGGGACAGAGCACAGATACGCAGTATTTT.

This chain connects TRBV30 to TRBJ1-1, with no clear D. This CDR3 spans 13 amino acids. Germline assignment: CDR1 GTSNPN and CDR2 SVGIG (reference sequence). V was clipped by 2 bases and J by 0 bases, with 7 bases between them. In nucleotides, the CDR3 is TGTGCCTGGAGTCGGCAGATGAACACTGAAGCTTTCTTT. Amino acid sequence: CAWSRQMNTEAFF.

This sequence joins TRBV5-6 and TRBJ2-7; 12 bases map to TRBD2. V lost 4 bases to trimming and J lost 2 bases; unmatched junction nucleotides: 1. CDR3 length: 14 amino acids. Germline assignment: CDR1 SGHDT and CDR2 YYEEEE. CDR3 sequence (DNA): TGTGCCAGCAGCGGACTAGCGGGGACCTACGAGCAGTACTTC. Amino acids: CASSGLAGTYEQYF.

The rearrangement uses TRBV9 and TRBJ2-5; maybe TRBD1 (6 bases). CDR1 SGDLS and CDR2 YYNGEE come from the germline V gene. The ends were cut back, 4 bases at V and 4 bases at J, with 26 bases in the middle. The CDR3 loop spans 18 amino acids. CDR3 loop: CASSTHTGSSAMAETQYF. In nucleotides, the CDR3 is TGTGCCAGCAGCACTCATACAGGGAGTTCAGCTATGGCAGAGACCCAGTACTTC. Full variable domain (missing parts from reference TRBV9 and TRBJ2-5): DSGVTQTPKHLITATGQRVTLRCSPRSGDLSVYWYQQSLDQGLQFLIQYYNGEERAKGNILERFSAQQFPDLHSELNLSSLELGDSALYFCASSTHTGSSAMAETQYFGPGTRLLVL.